The clone carrying this TCR beta chain showed up many times. Its antigen is unknown. Unmatched junction bases numbered 3, after V lost 3 bases and J lost 1 base. CDR3 size: 13 residues. Germline CDR1 is DFQATT and CDR2 is SNEGSKA (reference sequence). cDNA synthesis was performed by 5'RACE with 10-nucleotide random UMIs. Each CDR3 protein gets one entry after TCRdb re-called the 5' RACE reads with MiXCR. This table has over 45,000 distinct CDR3 sequences, 4% appearing once. This sample was included in a study of neurological immune-mediated disorders. Overall study findings and caveats: The repertoires of 18 of 34 multiple sclerosis patients were placed by phylogenetic grouping in a single related-CDR3 cluster, which may be a signature.

The source material was CD4+ T cells from blood. The TCR originated in a woman between 35 and 50 years old with multiple sclerosis. This chain uses TRBV20-1 with TRBJ2-7; 7 nucleotides line up with TRBD1. Here the CDR3 reads CSASRDSSYEQYF. In DNA form, the CDR3 reads TGCAGTGCTAGCCGGGACAGTTCCTACGAGCAGTACTTC.